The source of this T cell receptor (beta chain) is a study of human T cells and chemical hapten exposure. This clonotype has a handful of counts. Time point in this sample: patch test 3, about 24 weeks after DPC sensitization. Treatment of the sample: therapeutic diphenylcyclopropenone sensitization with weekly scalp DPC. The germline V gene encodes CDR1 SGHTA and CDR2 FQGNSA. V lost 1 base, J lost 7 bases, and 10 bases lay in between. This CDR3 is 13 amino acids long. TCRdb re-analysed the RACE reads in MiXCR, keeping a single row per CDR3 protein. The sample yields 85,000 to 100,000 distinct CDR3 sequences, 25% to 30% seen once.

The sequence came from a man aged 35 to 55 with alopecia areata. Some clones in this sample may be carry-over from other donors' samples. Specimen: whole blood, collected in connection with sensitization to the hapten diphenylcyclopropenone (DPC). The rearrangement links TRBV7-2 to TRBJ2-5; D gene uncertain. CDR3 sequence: CASSLEPDATQYF. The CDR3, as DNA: TGTGCCAGCAGCTTAGAACCAGATGCGACCCAGTACTTC.